The 29 T cell receptor beta chains listed next were all sequenced from one sample in a study of blood T cell repertoires in COVID-19. The data were produced by immunoSEQ multiplex PCR, yet TCRdb's version contains in-frame clones alone and is incomplete. Of around 15,000 clones in the sample, around 87% were seen once. Sequencing was done on a sample of peripheral blood. These receptors were obtained from a man over 45 with active COVID-19.

The chain employs TRBV3-1 (or the pseudogene TRBV3-2) and TRBJ1-6, with 7 bases that match TRBD1. The V gene's germline CDR1 is LGHDT and CDR2 YNNKEL (reference sequence). The J segment lost 5 bases and the V segment lost 2 bases, leaving 6 bases of the junction unmatched. The CDR3 runs to 16 residues. The CDR3 reads CASSQLGQLNNSPLHF. The DNA for the CDR3 is TGTGCCAGCAGCCAATTGGGACAGCTTAATAATTCACCCCTCCACTTT.

The genes are TRBV5-1 and TRBJ1-2; TRBD1 is a possible D gene (6 bases). V was pared by 0 bases and J by 4 bases, with 13 bases between. CDR1 and CDR2 (germline): SGHRS, YFSETQ. The CDR3 spans 15 residues. The CDR3 region has the DNA TGCGCCAGCAGCTTGGGCGTCAGGGGAAGCTATGGCTACACCTTC. Encoded protein: CASSLGVRGSYGYTF.

The genes are TRBV7-6 and TRBJ2-6; a weak D match, TRBD1 (6 bases). CDR3 length equals 16 residues. Deletions cut 5 bases from V and 2 bases from J, with 13 bases between. Per the germline V gene, CDR1 is SGHVS and CDR2 is FNYEAQ. The CDR3, as DNA: TGTGCCAGCAGCGACCAGACAGGTACTGGGGCCAACGTCCTGACTTTC. Encoded protein: CASSDQTGTGANVLTF.

The genes are TRBV1 and TRBJ1-4; TRBD1, the table's D call, lacks a check against the DNA. TRBV1 represents a pseudogene. The CDR3 covers 21 residues. The CDR3 DNA is TGCACCAGCAGCCAAGGGGCCGGGACAGGGGGCCGGCGTGCAACTAATGAAAAACTGTTTTTT. Residues: CTSSQGAGTGGRRATNEKLFF.

The table lists this clone with a count of one. This chain uses TRBV24-1 with TRBJ2-1; D perhaps matches TRBD1 (6 bases). V was cut by 10 bases and J by 7 bases, with 19 bases left in between. The CDR3 loop spans 14 amino acids. Germline loops: CDR1 KGHDR, CDR2 SFDVKD. The CDR3 protein is CATSRGPPGNEQFF. The CDR3 region has the DNA TGTGCCACGAGCAGGGGTCCCCCGGGGAATGAGCAGTTCTTC.

The chain joins TRBV28 to TRBJ2-7, with 8 bases fitting TRBD2. This CDR3 has 16 amino acids. Germline lookup yields CDR1 MDHEN and CDR2 SYDVKM. The ends lost 5 bases at V and 0 bases at J; junction bases unmatched: 9. CDR3 nucleotide sequence: TGTGCCAGCAGTCCCACGGGGCTAGCGGGCTCCTACGAGCAGTACTTC. Translation: CASSPTGLAGSYEQYF. The full variable domain, completed using reference TRBV28 and TRBJ2-7, is DVKVTQSSRYLVKRTGEKVFLECVQDMDHENMFWYRQDPGLGLRLIYFSYDVKMKEKGDIPEGYSVSREKKERFSLILESASTNQTSMYLCASSPTGLAGSYEQYFGPGTRLTVT.

This chain connects TRBV9 to TRBJ1-4; D is ambiguous. The germline V gene has CDR1 SGDLS and CDR2 YYNGEE. V was trimmed by 3 bases and J by 7 bases, leaving 16 bases between them. The CDR3 is made up of 15 amino acids. Here the CDR3 DNA reads TGTGCCAGCAGCGCCCATCTGCAGCCGGGTGAAAAACTGTTTTTT. It encodes CASSAHLQPGEKLFF.

The chain joins TRBV11-3 to TRBJ2-2; 8 bases are a match to TRBD2. Trimming at V came to 4 bases and at J to 1 base, leaving 2 bases not matched to a gene. Germline V lookup: CDR1 SGHNT, CDR2 YENEEA. The CDR3 length is 15 residues. The CDR3 loop reads CASSWTSRNTGELFF. The CDR3 nucleotides read TGTGCCAGCAGCTGGACTAGCAGGAACACCGGGGAGCTGTTTTTT. Full variable domain (rest looked up from reference TRBV11-3 and TRBJ2-2): EAGVVQSPRYKIIEKKQPVAFWCNPISGHNTLYWYLQNLGQGPELLIRYENEEAVDDSQLPKDRFSAERLKGVDSTLKIQPAELGDSAVYLCASSWTSRNTGELFFGEGSRLTVL.

V is TRBV9 and J is TRBJ2-1, with 10 bases fitting TRBD2. Germline trimming cut 4 bases from V and 9 bases from J; bases unmatched to any gene: 19. Germline V gives CDR1 SGDLS, CDR2 YYNGEE. The CDR3 extends over 18 amino acids. CDR3 sequence reads: CASSTRPPVGTSVPEQFF. The CDR3 bases are TGTGCCAGCAGCACTCGACCCCCAGTCGGGACTAGCGTACCTGAGCAGTTCTTC.

This chain joins TRBV28 and TRBJ2-7; 7 positions match TRBD2. CDR1 MDHEN and CDR2 SYDVKM come from the germline V gene. The CDR3 sequence is 14 residues long. The trim removed 7 bases at V and 5 bases at J, leaving 11 bases unmatched. The CDR3 region is CASTMAGVNNEQYF. CDR3 bases: TGTGCCAGCACCATGGCGGGAGTGAACAACGAGCAGTACTTC.

The J gene is TRBJ2-1, the V gene TRBV18; D is uncertain. The V end was cut by 3 bases, the J end by 2 bases, with 11 bases between. The CDR3 contains 15 residues. Germline lookup yields CDR1 KGHSH and CDR2 LQKENI. The CDR3 loop reads CASSPPWQTYNEQFF. The CDR3 DNA is TGTGCCAGCTCACCCCCTTGGCAAACCTACAATGAGCAGTTCTTC.

This clone has just a few counts. The chain is built from TRBV6-1 and TRBJ1-2; D may be TRBD1 (6 bases). Trimming pared 1 base from V and 5 bases from J, leaving 8 bases between. In germline, CDR1 is MNHNS, CDR2 SASEGT. The length of the CDR3 is 13 residues. Written as DNA, the CDR3 is TGTGCCAGCAGTGAAGGGACAGTTTATGGCTACACCTTC. This gives the protein CASSEGTVYGYTF.

This rearrangement joins TRBV6-5 to TRBJ1-1, with 7 bases fitting TRBD1. This CDR3 comprises 15 residues. CDR1 and CDR2 from the germline V gene are MNHEY and SVGAGI. The V segment lost 4 bases and the J segment 3 bases; nucleotides outside the gene matches: 8. This CDR3 is CASSSSTGSDTEAFF. CDR3 coding DNA: TGTGCCAGCAGTTCGTCGACAGGGTCGGACACTGAAGCTTTCTTT.

The chain is built from TRBV5-1 and TRBJ2-1, with 8 positions matching TRBD1. CDR1 and CDR2 (germline): SGHRS, YFSETQ. CDR3 length: 15 residues. V gave up 4 bases and J gave up 1 base; unmatched junction bases: 4. The CDR3 here is CASSTQGASYNEQFF. The CDR3 DNA sequence: TGCGCCAGCAGCACCCAGGGGGCTTCCTACAATGAGCAGTTCTTC.

This chain links TRBV9 with TRBJ1-1; D is unresolved. Germline assignment: CDR1 SGDLS and CDR2 YYNGEE. CDR3 size: 14 residues. V was cut by 0 bases and J by 4 bases, with 10 bases left in between. The CDR3 DNA sequence: TGTGCCAGCAGCGTAGGTGCCTCCAGCACTGAAGCTTTCTTT. This translates into CASSVGASSTEAFF.

The chain is built from TRBV9 and TRBJ1-5; D is unclear. Deletions cut 10 bases from V and 1 base from J, with 9 bases between. CDR1 is SGDLS, CDR2 YYNGEE, per germline. CDR3 length: 12 residues. In nucleotides, the CDR3 is TGTGCCTCCGGGGAAAGCAATCAGCCCCAGCATTTT. It yields the protein CASGESNQPQHF.

This chain connects TRBV2 to TRBJ1-2; D call uncertain. There are 13 residues in the CDR3. Germline V gene data show CDR1 as SNHLY and CDR2 as FYNNEI. Trimming left V 8 bases short and J 0 bases short, with 10 bases between. This CDR3 is CASGWGANYGYTF. DNA for the CDR3: TGTGCCAGCGGATGGGGAGCTAACTATGGCTACACCTTC. Combining the CDR3 with reference TRBV2 and TRBJ1-2 gives the whole variable domain EPEVTQTPSHQVTQMGQEVILRCVPISNHLYFYWYRQILGQKVEFLVSFYNNEISEKSEIFDDQFSVERPDGSNFTLKIRSTKLEDSAMYFCASGWGANYGYTFGSGTRLTVV.

A few counts support this clone. V gene TRBV4-1 combines with J gene TRBJ2-4; 9 positions match TRBD2. Germline assignment: CDR1 MGHRA and CDR2 YSYEKL. The CDR3 contains 17 residues. Trimming at V came to 1 base and at J to 1 base, leaving 5 bases not matched to a gene. As DNA, the CDR3 is TGCGCCAGCAGCCAAGCGGCGGGAGGGCCGGCCAAAAACATTCAGTACTTC. This gives the protein CASSQAAGGPAKNIQYF.

This clone was detected only once. The chain is built from TRBV7-9 and TRBJ1-1; 7 bases map to TRBD1. V lost 6 bases and J lost 4; bases outside the gene matches: 8. The CDR3 runs 14 residues. The germline V gene encodes CDR1 SEHNR and CDR2 FQNEAQ (reference sequence). The CDR3 bases are TGTGCCAGCAGTCAAGGGACAGAAGTCACTGAAGCTTTCTTT. Protein product: CASSQGTEVTEAFF.

The chain combines TRBV5-1 with TRBJ2-1, with 13 bases lining up with TRBD2. The CDR3 has 16 residues. CDR1 is SGHRS, CDR2 YFSETQ, per germline. Unmatched junction bases numbered 8, after V lost 3 bases and J lost 8 bases. The DNA for the CDR3 is TGCGCCAGCAGCTGGCGTAGGACTAGCGGGAGCGATGAGCAGTTCTTC. It encodes CASSWRRTSGSDEQFF.

This sequence joins TRBV27 and TRBJ2-7; 14 bases are shared with TRBD2. Germline CDR1 is MNHEY and CDR2 is SMNVEV (reference sequence). The CDR3 contains 16 residues. V shed 6 bases and J 7 bases; nucleotides not matched to a gene: 11. CDR3 nucleotide sequence: TGTGCCAGCAGCTCAGGGGTGGGACTAGCGGGGGTAGAGCAGTACTTC. This codes for CASSSGVGLAGVEQYF.

The chain has TRBV5-6 and TRBJ1-1, with no clear D. Germline V gene data show CDR1 as SGHDT and CDR2 as YYEEEE. This CDR3 comprises 15 residues. V lost 1 base to trimming and J lost 0 bases, with 10 bases between them. The CDR3 DNA reads TGTGCCAGCAGCTTGTTGACACCTATGAACACTGAAGCTTTCTTT. Amino acid sequence: CASSLLTPMNTEAFF. The whole variable domain, filled in from reference TRBV5-6 and TRBJ1-1, reads DAGVTQSPTHLIKTRGQQVTLRCSPKSGHDTVSWYQQALGQGPQFIFQYYEEEERQRGNFPDRFSGHQFPNYSSELNVNALLLGDSALYLCASSLLTPMNTEAFFGQGTRLTVV.

This clone was seen a handful of times. The chain links TRBV28 to TRBJ2-6, with a tentative D call TRBD1 (6 bases). Between the trimmed V and J ends, which lost 7 bases and 4 bases, there was a span of 26 bases. The CDR3 consists of 19 residues. Germline V lookup: CDR1 MDHEN, CDR2 SYDVKM. The DNA of the CDR3 is TGTGCCAGCAATCAATTCCCCCGGACAGCTCAACAAGGGGCCAACGTCCTGACTTTC. Amino acids: CASNQFPRTAQQGANVLTF.

The chain joins TRBV18 to TRBJ2-5; 7 nucleotides line up with TRBD2. The junction had 8 bases not matched to a gene; V was cut back by 2 bases and J by 2 bases. This CDR3 contains 16 residues. Germline V gene sequence: CDR1 KGHSH, CDR2 LQKENI. The CDR3: CASSPGLGKLQETQYF. Written as DNA, the CDR3 is TGTGCCAGCTCACCAGGACTAGGAAAACTACAAGAGACCCAGTACTTC.

The rearrangement joins TRBV19 to TRBJ2-6, with 9 bases fitting TRBD1. The CDR3 runs 16 residues. V lost 5 bases, J lost 3 bases, and 5 bases stayed unmatched. The germline V gene encodes CDR1 LNHDA and CDR2 SQIVND (reference sequence). The CDR3 region has the DNA TGTGCCAGTAGTCCCAGGACAGGGGTTGGGGCCAACGTCCTGACTTTC. Its translation is CASSPRTGVGANVLTF.

V gene TRBV6-5 combines with J gene TRBJ1-1; possibly TRBD1 for D (5 bases). V lost 2 bases and J lost 4, with 11 bases in between. From germline, CDR1 is MNHEY and CDR2 SVGAGI. This CDR3 comprises 14 residues. In DNA form, the CDR3 reads TGTGCCAGCAGTTACGGGGCCGGGGGCACTGAAGCTTTCTTT. This translates into CASSYGAGGTEAFF.

The gene calls are TRBV14 and TRBJ1-1; 7 bases agree with TRBD1. Trimming cost V 4 bases and J 11 bases; bases outside gene matches: 10. CDR3 length: 13 residues. CDR1 and CDR2 from the germline V gene are SGHDN and FVKESK. CDR3 DNA sequence: TGTGCCAGCAGCCTACAACAGGGGCGGCTTGCTTTCTTT. Amino acid sequence: CASSLQQGRLAFF.

Here the CDR3 DNA reads TGTGCCAGCAGTGAGGGACTCCCAGAAGGCGCCAAAAACATTCAGTACTTC. It yields the protein CASSEGLPEGAKNIQYF. V usage is TRBV6-1 and J usage is TRBJ2-4, with D perhaps TRBD2 (6 bases). The CDR3 runs 17 residues. CDR1 and CDR2 (germline): MNHNS, SASEGT. The V end was cut by 3 bases, the J end by 1 base, with 16 bases between.

The chain combines TRBV29-1 with TRBJ1-3; D is unclear. Between the trimmed V and J ends, which lost 5 bases and 0 bases, there was a span of 14 bases. The CDR3 length is 15 residues. The germline CDR1 and CDR2 sequences are SQVTM and ANQGSEA. The CDR3 coding sequence is TGCAGCGTTTCACCATCAGTATACTCTGGAAACACCATATATTTT. Translated: CSVSPSVYSGNTIYF.